Shown below are 17 T cell receptor beta chains from a single sample sequenced in a study of radiotherapy plus CTLA-4 blockade in lung cancer. Clones were sequenced by immunoSEQ multiplex PCR, and TCRdb holds only the in-frame ones, with some missing. Of fewer than 95,000 clones in the sample, roughly four fifths were seen once. This material consisted of peripheral blood, taken from a patient treated with radiotherapy plus ipilimumab. The receptors derive from a human donor with non-small cell lung cancer who had stable disease on radiotherapy plus ipilimumab.

This chain joins TRBV5-3 and TRBJ1-5; the D is unclear. TRBV5-3 is reported as an ORF; its role is uncertain. The V gene lost 0 bases and the J gene lost 5 bases, with 12 bases spanning the gap. CDR3 length equals 15 residues. The CDR3 DNA reads TGTGCCAGAAGCTTGGAAGTTCGGAGACATCAGCCCCAGCATTTT. This codes for CARSLEVRRHQPQHF.

The V call is TRBV27, the J call TRBJ2-1, with 7 bases fitting TRBD2. Germline V gene data show CDR1 as MNHEY and CDR2 as SMNVEV (reference sequence). After removal of 4 bases from V and 5 bases from J, the junction contained 5 bases not matched to a gene. The CDR3 spans 14 residues. CDR3 protein: CASSYPGLNNEQFF. The CDR3 DNA sequence: TGTGCCAGCAGTTATCCGGGACTAAACAATGAGCAGTTCTTC.

This clone came up once. The rearrangement joins TRBV6-5 to TRBJ2-7; D might be TRBD1 or TRBD2, each matching 5 bases. Looked up from germline, CDR1 is MNHEY and CDR2 is SVGAGI. CDR3 length equals 14 residues. The ends were cut back, 6 bases at V and 5 bases at J, with 17 bases in the middle. In DNA, the CDR3 is TGTGCCAGCAGCAAGGGGAACGAGGGGAACGAGCAGTACTTC. Amino acid sequence: CASSKGNEGNEQYF.

The CDR3 here is CASSEQGHTQYF. The CDR3, as DNA: TGTGCCAGCAGCGAACAGGGCCATACGCAGTATTTT. This chain uses TRBV2 with TRBJ2-3; D may be TRBD1 (6 bases). CDR3 length: 12 residues. Germline-derived CDR1 and CDR2 are SNHLY and FYNNEI. The V and J ends lost 6 bases and 7 bases respectively, with 11 bases between them.

The rearrangement links TRBV6-6 to TRBJ1-2; the D gene is possibly TRBD1 (6 bases). V was clipped by 11 bases and J by 2 bases, with 15 bases between them. There are 13 residues in the CDR3. CDR1 MNHNY and CDR2 SVGAGI come from the germline V gene (reference sequence). The CDR3 nucleotides are TGTGCCTCCCGGGGACAACTCAACTATGGCTACACCTTC. Translation gives CASRGQLNYGYTF.

The rearrangement joins TRBV7-8 to TRBJ2-6; 9 bases map to TRBD1. This CDR3 has 20 residues. V lost 6 bases to trimming and J lost 0 bases; unmatched junction nucleotides: 15. From germline, CDR1 is SGHVS and CDR2 FQNEAQ. The CDR3 DNA reads as TGTGCCAGCAGTACAAGACGAATGACAGGGGGGAACTCTGGGGCCAACGTCCTGACTTTC. Residues: CASSTRRMTGGNSGANVLTF.

The chain is built from TRBV6-1 and TRBJ1-5; D unclear. CDR3 length: 14 residues. Germline V gives CDR1 MNHNS, CDR2 SASEGT. V was cut by 8 bases and J by 5 bases, with 16 bases left in between. The CDR3 is CASGPAQSDQPQHF. The CDR3 DNA sequence: TGTGCCAGCGGGCCAGCACAATCCGATCAGCCCCAGCATTTT.

This clone was detected once. The chain links TRBV27 to TRBJ1-5; D uncertain. The germline V gene has CDR1 MNHEY and CDR2 SMNVEV (reference sequence). Trimming pared 6 bases from V and 2 bases from J, leaving 14 bases between. The CDR3 is made up of 15 amino acids. The DNA of the CDR3 is TGTGCCAGCAGCTCCTCTTGGGTTGGCAATCAGCCCCAGCATTTT. Amino acid sequence: CASSSSWVGNQPQHF.

This chain connects TRBV5-1 to TRBJ2-5; 10 bases agree with TRBD2. This CDR3 is built from 15 residues. Looked up from germline, CDR1 is SGHRS and CDR2 is YFSETQ. V was pared by 0 bases and J by 7 bases, with 6 bases of the junction left unmatched. The CDR3 protein is CASSLGSGGARTQYF. The DNA of the CDR3 is TGCGCCAGCAGCTTGGGAAGCGGGGGGGCCAGGACCCAGTACTTC.

The chain couples TRBV30 to TRBJ2-5; no reliable D call. CDR1 GTSNPN and CDR2 SVGIG come from the germline V gene (reference sequence). This CDR3 has 13 residues. The DNA of the CDR3 is TGTGCTTCAGAGCGCAGAATAAGAGAGACCCAGTACTTC. Translated, it gives CASERRIRETQYF.

This clone was recorded only once. The chain recombines TRBV13 with TRBJ2-7, with D hard to call. Germline V CDR1 and CDR2: PRHDT, FYEKMQ (reference sequence). The CDR3 totals 14 residues. The V and J ends lost 4 bases and 0 bases respectively, with 10 bases between them. For the CDR3, the DNA is TGTGCCAGCAGCTCGGCCGATAGCTCCTACGAGCAGTACTTC. It encodes CASSSADSSYEQYF.

The chain is built from TRBV18 and TRBJ1-2; 8 bases are a match to TRBD1. The junction had 1 base not matched to a gene; V was cut back by 1 base and J by 3 bases. The CDR3 sequence is 14 residues long. Germline V CDR1 and CDR2: KGHSH, LQKENI. CDR3 region: CASSPQTGDYGYTF. CDR3 nucleotide sequence: TGTGCCAGCTCACCACAGACAGGGGACTATGGCTACACCTTC. The complete variable domain, with remaining parts taken from reference TRBV18 and TRBJ1-2, reads NAGVMQNPRHLVRRRGQEARLRCSPMKGHSHVYWYRQLPEEGLKFMVYLQKENIIDESGMPKERFSAEFPKEGPSILRIQQVVRGDSAAYFCASSPQTGDYGYTFGSGTRLTVV.

The chain carries TRBV28 and TRBJ2-1; 11 bases fit TRBD2. Germline lookup yields CDR1 MDHEN and CDR2 SYDVKM. This CDR3 has 14 amino acids. With 8 bases clipped from V and 7 bases from J, the junction kept 7 bases outside the gene matches. The CDR3 loop reads CASLRLAGRNEQFF. The CDR3 nucleotides are TGTGCCAGCCTCCGACTAGCGGGAAGGAATGAGCAGTTCTTC.

This clone was counted once. This chain connects TRBV7-9 to TRBJ2-3; TRBD2 is a possible D gene (7 bases). Germline V gene lookup returns CDR1 SEHNR and CDR2 FQNEAQ (reference sequence). This CDR3 has 14 amino acids. V was shortened by 5 bases and J by 2 bases, with 11 bases between the two germline ends. The CDR3, as DNA: TGTGCCAGCAGCCTTGGGGGGGCCACAGATACGCAGTATTTT. This translates into CASSLGGATDTQYF.

This chain links TRBV28 with TRBJ1-5; 7 nucleotides line up with TRBD1. V dropped 6 bases and J dropped 5; count of bases not matched to a gene: 4. Germline loops: CDR1 MDHEN, CDR2 SYDVKM. This CDR3 comprises 13 residues. CDR3 nucleotides: TGTGCCAGCAGGGGACAGCAACATCAGCCCCAGCATTTT. Its translation is CASRGQQHQPQHF.

The chain links TRBV18 to TRBJ1-2; perhaps TRBD1 as D (6 bases). This CDR3 has 14 residues. V lost 2 bases and J lost 4, with 11 bases in between. The germline gives CDR1 KGHSH, CDR2 LQKENI. The CDR3 protein is CASSPGGPTYGYTF. In nucleotides, the CDR3 is TGTGCCAGCTCACCAGGGGGCCCGACCTATGGCTACACCTTC.

The chain is built from TRBV7-2 and TRBJ2-1, with 12 nucleotides matching TRBD2. CDR3 length: 18 residues. V trimming: 4 bases; J trimming: 2 bases; junction bases outside the gene matches: 9. From germline, CDR1 is SGHTA and CDR2 FQGNSA. The CDR3 DNA follows: TGTGCCAGCAGCTCCGACCCCCGGACTAGCGGGGCCTACAATGAGCAGTTCTTC. It is translated as CASSSDPRTSGAYNEQFF.